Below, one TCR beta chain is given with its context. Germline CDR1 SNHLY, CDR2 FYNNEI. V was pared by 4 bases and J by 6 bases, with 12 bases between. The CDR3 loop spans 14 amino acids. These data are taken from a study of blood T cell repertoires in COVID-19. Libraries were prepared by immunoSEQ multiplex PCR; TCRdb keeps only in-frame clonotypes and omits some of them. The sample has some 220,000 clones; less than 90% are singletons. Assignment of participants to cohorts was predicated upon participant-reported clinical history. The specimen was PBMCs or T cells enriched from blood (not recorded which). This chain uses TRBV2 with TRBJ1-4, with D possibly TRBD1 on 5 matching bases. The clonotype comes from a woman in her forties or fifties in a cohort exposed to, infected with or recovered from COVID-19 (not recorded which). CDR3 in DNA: TGTGCCAGCAGTGGTCAGGGATCAGATGAAAAACTGTTTTTT. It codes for CASSGQGSDEKLFF.